These 30 T cell receptor beta chains share one sample of origin, sequenced in a study of CD8 T cells in ankylosing spondylitis. In TCRdb, the 5' RACE reads were re-called with MiXCR into one record per CDR3 protein. The table includes around 180,000 distinct CDR3 sequences, 15% to 20% detected once. The sample comprised blood, either unsorted or a sorted T cell fraction (not recorded which). Every receptor here comes from a male donor aged 10-30 years with ankylosing spondylitis or in good health (not recorded which).

The table lists this clonotype with a few counts. This chain links TRBV29-1 with TRBJ2-1, with TRBD2 matching over 7 bases. This CDR3 is 13 amino acids long. Germline CDR1 SQVTM, CDR2 ANQGSEA. Trimming cost V 7 bases and J 9 bases; bases outside gene matches: 12. The CDR3 spells CSERAGLVGEQFF. As DNA, the CDR3 is TGCAGCGAGCGAGCGGGACTGGTGGGTGAGCAGTTCTTC.

The V gene is TRBV20-1, the J gene TRBJ2-1; no clear D gene. Germline CDR1 reads DFQATT; CDR2 reads SNEGSKA (reference sequence). V gave up 1 base and J gave up 4 bases, with 11 bases separating them. CDR3 length: 14 amino acids. CDR3 sequence: CSARAARKYNEQFF. The CDR3, as DNA: TGCAGTGCTAGAGCGGCTAGGAAGTACAATGAGCAGTTCTTC.

In its sample, this clonotype was seen many times. The chain combines TRBV6-5 with TRBJ2-3; D not resolved. Germline V gives CDR1 MNHEY, CDR2 SVGAGI. The V and J ends lost 5 bases and 3 bases respectively, with 15 bases between them. CDR3 size: 15 residues. The CDR3 protein is CASSQERLSTDTQYF. The CDR3 nucleotides read TGTGCCAGCAGTCAGGAGAGGCTGTCTACAGATACGCAGTATTTT.

This clonotype came up a few times. J is TRBJ2-1 and V is TRBV20-1; D unresolved. This CDR3 contains 14 residues. Trimming removed 8 bases at V and 1 base at J, with 15 bases between. The germline V gene has CDR1 DFQATT and CDR2 SNEGSKA (reference sequence). Written as DNA, the CDR3 is TGCAGTCCACGTGGAGTGGGTTCCTACAATGAGCAGTTCTTC. As protein: CSPRGVGSYNEQFF.

The chain uses TRBV5-6 and TRBJ2-1, with 8 nucleotides matching TRBD1. This CDR3 contains 16 residues. Germline V gene lookup returns CDR1 SGHDT and CDR2 YYEEEE. With 4 bases clipped from V and 2 bases from J, the junction kept 8 bases outside the gene matches. CDR3 loop: CASSMTGVRTYNEQFF. For the CDR3, the DNA is TGTGCCAGCAGCATGACAGGGGTAAGGACCTACAATGAGCAGTTCTTC.

This clonotype was recorded many times. The chain couples TRBV12-3 or TRBV12-4 to TRBJ1-5; D is undetermined. Trimming removed 5 bases at V and 11 bases at J, with 10 bases between. This CDR3 is built from 11 residues. This CDR3 is CASSPGVSQHF. As DNA, the CDR3 is TGTGCCAGCAGTCCCGGAGTTTCCCAGCATTTT.

This chain connects TRBV6-5 to TRBJ2-1, with 13 bases fitting TRBD2. From germline, CDR1 is MNHEY and CDR2 SVGAGI. This CDR3 contains 15 residues. Trimming removed 4 bases from V and 9 bases from J; junction bases left unmatched: 6. The CDR3 here is CASSSGTSGDAEQFF. The CDR3 nucleotides are TGTGCCAGCAGTTCCGGGACTAGCGGGGACGCTGAGCAGTTCTTC.

This clonotype was seen many times. The chain recombines TRBV2 with TRBJ2-7, with D uncertain. Germline values: CDR1 SNHLY, CDR2 FYNNEI. The CDR3 is made up of 13 amino acids. The ends were cut back, 10 bases at V and 0 bases at J, with 13 bases in the middle. CDR3 in DNA: TGTGCCATTACAGTCCAGAGCTCCTACGAGCAGTACGTC. This translates into CAITVQSSYEQYV.

This clonotype was found many times. The V and J genes are TRBV6-1 and TRBJ2-7, with D possibly matching TRBD2 (5 bases). This CDR3 has 13 residues. CDR1 and CDR2 (germline): MNHNS, SASEGT. V lost 6 bases and J lost 7, with 16 bases in between. DNA for the CDR3: TGTGCCAGCAGCTCGTGGCCCGGGATTGAGCAGTACTTC. This sequence encodes CASSSWPGIEQYF.

This clonotype was seen ten or more times. The genes are TRBV5-5 and TRBJ2-3; TRBD1 agrees at 10 bases. The V gene's germline CDR1 is SGHKS and CDR2 YYEKEE (reference sequence). This CDR3 is built from 16 residues. The J segment lost 5 bases and the V segment lost 2 bases, leaving 8 bases of the junction unmatched. In nucleotides, the CDR3 is TGTGCCAGCAGCTTTAGGACAGGGGGTTCGGGAGATACGCAGTATTTT. Protein product: CASSFRTGGSGDTQYF. Full variable domain (outside the CDR3, taken from reference TRBV5-5 and TRBJ2-3): DAGVTQSPTHLIKTRGQQVTLRCSPISGHKSVSWYQQVLGQGPQFIFQYYEKEERGRGNFPDRFSARQFPNYSSELNVNALLLGDSALYLCASSFRTGGSGDTQYFGPGTRLTVL.

This clonotype was detected many times. J is TRBJ2-3 and V is TRBV29-1; a possible D gene is TRBD2 (5 bases). The CDR3 is made up of 13 amino acids. V was clipped by 1 base and J by 4 bases, with 9 bases between them. Germline CDR1 and CDR2: SQVTM and ANQGSEA. CDR3 residues: CSVEGRISDTQYF. CDR3 in DNA: TGCAGCGTTGAAGGGAGGATTTCAGATACGCAGTATTTT.

This clonotype appeared many times. This chain links TRBV7-8 with TRBJ1-5; 7 bases align to TRBD1. Looked up from germline, CDR1 is SGHVS and CDR2 is FQNEAQ. V dropped 2 bases and J dropped 3; count of bases not matched to a gene: 7. This CDR3 is built from 16 residues. This CDR3 is CASSLSGTAYNQPQHF. As DNA, the CDR3 is TGTGCCAGCAGCTTATCCGGGACAGCATACAATCAGCCCCAGCATTTT.

Many counts were recorded for this clonotype. The chain uses TRBV5-1 and TRBJ2-2; D is perhaps TRBD1 (5 bases). The CDR3 is made up of 16 amino acids. Deletions cut 0 bases from V and 4 bases from J, with 13 bases between. Germline V gene lookup returns CDR1 SGHRS and CDR2 YFSETQ. The CDR3 protein is CASSLASGWSTGELFF. The DNA for the CDR3 is TGCGCCAGCAGCTTGGCCTCAGGGTGGAGCACCGGGGAGCTGTTTTTT.

The chain employs TRBV29-1 and TRBJ2-1; no definite D call. V lost 4 bases and J 5 bases, leaving 9 bases between the germline ends. The CDR3 loop spans 12 amino acids. Germline CDR1 reads SQVTM; CDR2 reads ANQGSEA. The CDR3 DNA sequence: TGCAGCGTTGCGGGTGGGGACAATGAGCAGTTCTTC. Encoded protein: CSVAGGDNEQFF.

This clonotype occurred many times. V is TRBV11-2 and J is TRBJ2-1; possible D gene TRBD2, 6 bases. The CDR3 is made up of 15 amino acids. Trimming left V 1 base short and J 3 bases short, with 10 bases between. Germline CDR1 and CDR2: SGHAT and FQNNGV. CDR3: CASSLVGGDYNEQFF. The CDR3 DNA reads as TGTGCCAGCAGCTTAGTGGGCGGGGACTACAATGAGCAGTTCTTC.

There are many counts of this clonotype. The rearrangement links TRBV7-8 to TRBJ2-5; a possible D gene is TRBD1 (5 bases). Per germline, CDR1 SGHVS and CDR2 FQNEAQ. This CDR3 contains 14 residues. The ends were cut back, 4 bases at V and 2 bases at J, with 11 bases in the middle. The CDR3 DNA reads as TGTGCCAGCAGCTCGACAGAAGTACAAGAGACCCAGTACTTC. This gives the protein CASSSTEVQETQYF. The full variable domain, its missing parts supplied by reference TRBV7-8 and TRBJ2-5, is GAGVSQSPRYKVAKRGQDVALRCDPISGHVSLFWYQQALGQGPEFLTYFQNEAQLDKSGLPSDRFFAERPEGSVSTLKIQRTQQEDSAVYLCASSSTEVQETQYFGPGTRLLVL.

The table lists this clonotype with many counts. The chain employs TRBV30 and TRBJ1-1, with unresolved D. This CDR3 is 11 amino acids long. Germline V gives CDR1 GTSNPN, CDR2 SVGIG (reference sequence). Trimming stripped 0 bases from V and 5 bases from J, with 4 bases between. CDR3 nucleotide sequence: TGTGCCTGGAGTGTTGGGACTGAAGCTTTCTTT. It translates to CAWSVGTEAFF.

This clonotype was counted ten times or more. CDR3 loop: CASSLIGGSTDTQYF. For the CDR3, the DNA is TGTGCCAGCAGCTTAATCGGCGGTAGCACAGATACGCAGTATTTT. The chain joins TRBV7-6 to TRBJ2-3; D gene unclear. Trimming stripped 2 bases from V and 0 bases from J, with 9 bases between. Germline loops: CDR1 SGHVS, CDR2 FNYEAQ. This CDR3 region has 15 residues.

This clonotype was seen many times. This chain uses TRBV12-3 or TRBV12-4 with TRBJ2-1, with a weak D call TRBD2 (7 bases). Trimming shortened V by 5 bases and J by 8 bases, and 22 bases separated the two germline ends. This CDR3 has 16 amino acids. CDR3 residues: CASSLIQGTMGYEQFF. Here the CDR3 DNA reads TGTGCCAGCAGTCTCATCCAGGGGACTATGGGATATGAGCAGTTCTTC.

The chain joins TRBV27 to TRBJ1-1; TRBD1 matches 10 bases. The CDR3 has 19 amino acids. CDR1 and CDR2 (germline): MNHEY, SMNVEV (reference sequence). Trimming took 6 bases from V and 4 from J; bases not matched to a gene: 20. The CDR3 coding sequence is TGTGCCAGCAGCCCAGCCGGGACAGGGGCTTTGTTGGCGGGCACTGAAGCTTTCTTT. Amino acids: CASSPAGTGALLAGTEAFF.

This clonotype was detected ten times or more. The genes are TRBV5-1 and TRBJ2-2; 8 bases fit TRBD2. Per the germline V gene, CDR1 is SGHRS and CDR2 is YFSETQ. V lost 1 base to trimming and J lost 0 bases; unmatched junction nucleotides: 11. The CDR3 is 19 residues long. In DNA, the CDR3 is TGCGCCAGCAGCTTGAGGGGGAGCGGGGGTGCCGCGAACACCGGGGAGCTGTTTTTT. It is translated as CASSLRGSGGAANTGELFF. Full variable domain (remainder filled in from reference TRBV5-1 and TRBJ2-2): KAGVTQTPRYLIKTRGQQVTLSCSPISGHRSVSWYQQTPGQGLQFLFEYFSETQRNKGNFPGRFSGRQFSNSRSEMNVSTLELGDSALYLCASSLRGSGGAANTGELFFGEGSRLTVL.

This clonotype showed up just once. The chain employs TRBV7-9 and TRBJ2-6; perhaps TRBD2 as D (5 bases). CDR3 size: 13 residues. The V end was cut by 0 bases, the J end by 16 bases, with 13 bases between. CDR1 is SEHNR, CDR2 FQNEAQ, per germline (reference sequence). CDR3 loop: CASSLALEGMLTF. CDR3 nucleotide sequence: TGTGCCAGCAGCTTAGCGCTAGAGGGAATGCTGACTTTC.

This clonotype showed up many times. The chain couples TRBV5-6 to TRBJ2-1; 8 bases agree with TRBD2. The CDR3 has 16 amino acids. Germline V gives CDR1 SGHDT, CDR2 YYEEEE. V lost 7 bases and J lost 2; bases outside the gene matches: 11. The CDR3 is CASLKEAGVPYNEQFF. As DNA, the CDR3 is TGTGCCAGCTTAAAAGAAGCGGGAGTACCCTACAATGAGCAGTTCTTC.

The J gene is TRBJ1-2, the V gene TRBV12-3 or TRBV12-4; TRBD1 agrees at 8 bases. This CDR3 has 14 amino acids. With V trimmed by 2 bases and J by 6 bases, 5 bases remained unmatched. This chain's CDR3 is CASSLYRGMDGYTF. CDR3 DNA sequence: TGTGCCAGCAGTTTATACAGGGGGATGGATGGCTACACCTTC.

In its sample, this clonotype was seen many times. J is TRBJ1-1 and V is TRBV12-3 or TRBV12-4; 8 bases are a match to TRBD1. This CDR3 is built from 13 residues. J was trimmed by 5 bases and V by 8 bases; bases with no gene match: 7. CDR3 in amino acids: CASRAGGATEAFF. CDR3 coding DNA: TGTGCCAGCCGCGCAGGGGGCGCGACTGAAGCTTTCTTT.

This clonotype was observed at least ten times. The chain has TRBV6-5 and TRBJ2-3; 8 bases map to TRBD2. From germline, CDR1 is MNHEY and CDR2 SVGAGI. V shed 5 bases, J shed 3 bases, and the junction held 7 bases outside the gene matches. The CDR3 consists of 15 residues. The CDR3 nucleotides read TGTGCCAGCAGTCGATTAGCGGGAAGGACAGATACGCAGTATTTT. Translating it yields CASSRLAGRTDTQYF.

Ten or more counts support this clonotype. V usage is TRBV11-2 and J usage is TRBJ2-7; perhaps TRBD1 as D (6 bases). The CDR3 length is 14 residues. CDR1 and CDR2 from the germline V gene are SGHAT and FQNNGV. The ends were cut back, 2 bases at V and 6 bases at J, with 14 bases in the middle. The CDR3 sequence: CASSLSPTGPEQYV. The CDR3 DNA follows: TGTGCCAGCAGCTTAAGCCCTACAGGGCCCGAGCAGTACGTC.

The CDR3 spells CASSFREGQYF. CDR3 in DNA: TGTGCCAGCAGTTTCAGGGAAGGGCAGTATTTT. This sequence joins TRBV12-3 or TRBV12-4 and TRBJ2-3, with D possibly TRBD1 on 5 matching bases. The ends were cut back, 3 bases at V and 11 bases at J, with 9 bases in the middle. The CDR3 spans 11 residues.

This clonotype has only one observation. The chain uses TRBV20-1 and TRBJ2-6; D not resolved. From germline, CDR1 is DFQATT and CDR2 SNEGSKA (reference sequence). Deletions cut 6 bases from V and 4 bases from J, with 4 bases between. There are 11 residues in the CDR3. The CDR3 coding sequence is TGCAGTGCGGCCGGGGCCAACGTCCTGACTTTC. This codes for CSAAGANVLTF.

This clonotype occurred many times. The rearrangement links TRBV15 to TRBJ2-5, with 13 bases matching TRBD2. The trim removed 5 bases at V and 5 bases at J, leaving 8 bases unmatched. Germline CDR1 reads LNHNV; CDR2 reads YYDKDF (reference sequence). This CDR3 has 16 residues. CDR3 in amino acids: CATSFGTSGIGETQYF. The CDR3, as DNA: TGTGCCACCAGCTTCGGGACTAGCGGGATAGGGGAGACCCAGTACTTC.